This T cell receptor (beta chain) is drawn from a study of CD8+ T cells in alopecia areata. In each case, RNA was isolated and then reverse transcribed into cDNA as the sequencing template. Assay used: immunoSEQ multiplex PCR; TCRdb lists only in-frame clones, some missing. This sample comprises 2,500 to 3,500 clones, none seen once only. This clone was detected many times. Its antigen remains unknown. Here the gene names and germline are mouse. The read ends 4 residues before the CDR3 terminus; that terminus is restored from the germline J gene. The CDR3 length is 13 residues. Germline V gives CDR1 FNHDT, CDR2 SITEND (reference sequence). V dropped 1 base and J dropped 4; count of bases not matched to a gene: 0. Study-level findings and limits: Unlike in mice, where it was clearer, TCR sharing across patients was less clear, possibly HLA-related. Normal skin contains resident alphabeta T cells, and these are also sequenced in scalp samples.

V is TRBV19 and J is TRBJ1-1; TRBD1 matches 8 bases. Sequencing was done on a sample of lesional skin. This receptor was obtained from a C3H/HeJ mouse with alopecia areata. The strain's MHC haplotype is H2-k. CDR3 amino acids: CASSITGGTEVFF. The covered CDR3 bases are TGTGCCAGCAGTATAACAGGGGGCACA.